A single T cell receptor (beta chain) is shown here with its context. What antigen it recognizes has not been identified. Within one base of it there is no much larger clone, and no base qualities were kept. This entry comes from a study of long-term antiretroviral therapy in people with HIV (dated 2022 in TCRdb). At the level of the whole study: The earliest samples were collected approximately a decade before the 2015 WHO recommendation for immediate ART, a period when ART was typically delayed until CD4 counts fell. A retrospective serial study tested whether changes in peripheral blood TRB repertoire composition and diversity were associated with ART initiation and durable HIV suppression. A total of 192 cryopreserved PBMC samples were contributed to the cohort by 30 adults with confirmed HIV infection, with samples collected serially over a mean of approximately six years (range 1-12). Among the approximately 30 participants with HIV, eleven to twelve were female. No cross-contamination during QIAcube processing was seen in test extractions of a monoclonal T-cell line run alongside approximately 36 polyclonal samples.

Broad study findings and their caveats: Inferences about post-ART repertoire changes are limited because no data were available on ART adherence, viral resistance or therapy changes. ART initiation was associated with a significant increase in TRB diversity, but diversity stayed significantly below transplant donor controls even after long-term ART. Since PBMC availability was limited, sequencing covered only the TCR beta chain, with no alpha chain pairing. Because cell numbers in pre-ART samples were limited, unsorted PBMC were profiled instead of sorted CD4+ and CD8+ T cells. CDR3 length ranges in HIV repertoires were narrower than in controls, and network structure suggested an antigen-experienced repertoire with only a slight naive shift after ART. The samples were dated from about 2004 to 2017, and the ART regimens that were used may be less effective than current ART regimens. At every time point, the repertoire was dominated by expanded TRB clones first identified before ART initiation, although this dominance fluctuated and, in many PLHIV, declined after ART.

The germline V gene provides CDR1 MGHRA and CDR2 YSYEKL. The CDR3 runs 18 residues from the cysteine to the phenylalanine. The CDR3 DNA has 54 bases and is translated from base 1. V loses 0 bases at its end and J loses 6 bases; junction bases beyond the gene matches: 12. Participants were included only if at least one PBMC sample before ART initiation and at least two post-ART samples were available. Treatment was received in the United States of America by all participants with HIV. Before DNA extraction, cryopreserved samples containing about 0.95-10 million PBMC were thawed and washed. At the time of the earliest PBMC sample, participants with HIV were aged between about 23 and 55 years. PBMC samples from each participant spanned 1-4 timepoints before ART initiation and 2-8 timepoints after ART initiation, with a median of 7 samples. Serial HIV viral load, CD4+ T-cell count, ART history and demographic data were obtained for every participant. Using a Qiagen kit on a QIAcube, genomic DNA was extracted from unsorted PBMC, with samples processed in batches of 12.

The immunoSEQ hsTCRB v3.0 assay was used at survey level resolution to sequence the TRB variable region. A depth of about 40,000-50,000 T-cell genomes per sample was targeted for TRB sequencing. Pooled TRB libraries were sequenced on an Illumina MiSeq with a v3 150-cycle kit. The study's processing was this. Analysis of repertoires was carried out in R inside a reproducible Nextflow workflow spanning QC, data transformation and analysis. LymphoSeq2, an R package for exploring AIRR-Seq data, was used to implement the custom analyses. A handful of samples yielding fewer than 5000 total TRB sequences were excluded, leaving 188 analyzed HIV repertoires. Among the roughly 180 retained HIV repertoires, under 65 were collected before ART initiation and 120 to 130 after ART initiation. Each repertoire was downsampled to 5000 TRB nucleotide sequences, and summary statistics were averaged across 100 downsampling iterations. TRB sequences were retained for analysis only if CDR3 regions of at least seven amino acids were present. Diversity was measured with a Shannon entropy-derived clonality score and the Gini coefficient. Repertoire networks linked the top 5000 CDR3 amino acid sequences whenever two sequences differed by an edit distance of one. For TRB CDR3 amino acid sequences, GLIPH2 was used to predict antigen specificity groups and MHC restriction. To flag known CMV, EBV, HIV or tissue antigen associations, CDR3 amino acid sequences were matched against VDJdb and McPAS-TCR. Pre-ART, post-ART and control groups were compared with Wilcoxon signed-rank tests and Holm-Bonferroni correction. Sourced from immuneACCESS, this table was stored by TCRdb with only in-frame sequences that have V and J called. A share of the clones is absent; for the studies checked, an unresolved V gene accounts for under half, and the remainder has no known explanation. D and trimming were read from the DNA, whereas the V and J calls and clone size are those reported in that table. This sample comprises tens of thousands of clones, 70% to 90% of them detected only once. The leading ten clones occupy roughly 4.8% of the sample.

Material: unsorted PBMCs, obtained roughly 2.8 years before starting antiretroviral therapy. This sequence uses TRBV4-1 and TRBJ2-1; TRBD2 aligns with 9 central bases. The receptor was isolated from a woman between 25 and 40 years old with HIV. CDR3 reads: CASSQDGITLAGLNEQFF. The sequence in DNA is TGCGCCAGCAGCCAAGATGGCATAACGCTAGCGGGGCTCAATGAGCAGTTCTTC.